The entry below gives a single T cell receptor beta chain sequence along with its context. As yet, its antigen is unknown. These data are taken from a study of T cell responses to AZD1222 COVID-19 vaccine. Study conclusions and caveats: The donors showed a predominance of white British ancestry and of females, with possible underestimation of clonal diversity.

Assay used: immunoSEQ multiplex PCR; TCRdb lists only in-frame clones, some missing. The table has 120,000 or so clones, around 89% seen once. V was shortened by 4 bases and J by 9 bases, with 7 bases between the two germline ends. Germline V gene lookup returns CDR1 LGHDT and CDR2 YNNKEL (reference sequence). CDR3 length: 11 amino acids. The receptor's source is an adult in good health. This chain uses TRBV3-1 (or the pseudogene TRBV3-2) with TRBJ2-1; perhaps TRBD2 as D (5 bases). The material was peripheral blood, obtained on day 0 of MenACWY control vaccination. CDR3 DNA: TGTGCCAGCAGCCGAGGACTTGAGCAGTTCTTC. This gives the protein CASSRGLEQFF.